This T cell receptor (beta chain) was identified during a study of T cells after yellow fever vaccination. In the study overall: SMART-Seq v4 Ultra Low Input handled preparation of low-cell-number fractions.

TCRdb itself ran the 5' RACE reads through MiXCR, one entry per CDR3 protein. The sample has roughly 400,000 distinct CDR3 sequences, roughly a sixth seen once. The sample holds a few counts of this clonotype. Its antigen is as yet unknown. Study results and limitations: The secondary T-cell response peaked on day 5, not day 15, but was weaker. Abundant bulk-derived clonotypes could contaminate FACS-sorted repertoires.

The CDR3 sequence is 15 residues long. Germline CDR1 is SGDLS and CDR2 is YYNGEE. V lost 3 bases and J lost 0, with 10 bases in between. The TCR was taken from a man in his late teens or twenties who received the YFV17D yellow fever vaccine. The chain recombines TRBV9 with TRBJ2-4; tentative D call: TRBD1 (6 bases). This sample comprised PBMCs, obtained before the yellow fever booster vaccination. The CDR3 spells CASSAGVLAKNIQYF. As DNA, the CDR3 is TGTGCCAGCAGCGCAGGGGTTTTAGCCAAAAACATTCAGTACTTC.